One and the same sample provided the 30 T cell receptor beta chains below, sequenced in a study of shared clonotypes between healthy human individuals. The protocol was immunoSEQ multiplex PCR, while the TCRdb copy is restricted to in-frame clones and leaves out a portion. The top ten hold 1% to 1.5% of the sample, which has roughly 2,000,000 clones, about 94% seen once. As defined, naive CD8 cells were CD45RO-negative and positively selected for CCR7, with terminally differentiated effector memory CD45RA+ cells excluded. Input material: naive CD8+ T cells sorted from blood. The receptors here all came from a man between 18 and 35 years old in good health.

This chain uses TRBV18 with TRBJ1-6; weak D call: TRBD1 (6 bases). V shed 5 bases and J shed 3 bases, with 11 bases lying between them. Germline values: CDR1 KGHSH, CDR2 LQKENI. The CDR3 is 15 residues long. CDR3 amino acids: CASSEGVLYNSPLHF. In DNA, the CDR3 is TGTGCCAGCTCAGAGGGGGTCCTCTATAATTCACCCCTCCACTTT.

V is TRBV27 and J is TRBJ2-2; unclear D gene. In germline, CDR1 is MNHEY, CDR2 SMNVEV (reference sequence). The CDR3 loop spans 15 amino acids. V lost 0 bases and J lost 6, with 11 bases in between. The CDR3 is CASSLSGFGAGELFF. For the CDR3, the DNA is TGTGCCAGCAGTTTATCCGGGTTTGGAGCCGGGGAGCTGTTTTTT.

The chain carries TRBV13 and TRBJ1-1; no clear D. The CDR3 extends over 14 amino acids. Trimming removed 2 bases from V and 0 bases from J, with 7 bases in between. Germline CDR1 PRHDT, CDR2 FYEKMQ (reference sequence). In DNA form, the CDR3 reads TGTGCCAGCAGCTTATGGAGAATGAACACTGAAGCTTTCTTT. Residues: CASSLWRMNTEAFF. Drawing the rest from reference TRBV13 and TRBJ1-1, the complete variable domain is AAGVIQSPRHLIKEKRETATLKCYPIPRHDTVYWYQQGPGQDPQFLISFYEKMQSDKGSIPDRFSAQQFSDYHSELNMSSLELGDSALYFCASSLWRMNTEAFFGQGTRLTVV.

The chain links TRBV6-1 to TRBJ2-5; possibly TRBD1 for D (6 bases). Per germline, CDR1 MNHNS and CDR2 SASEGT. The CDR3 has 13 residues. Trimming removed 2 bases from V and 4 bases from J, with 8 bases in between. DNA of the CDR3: TGTGCCAGCAGTGAAAACAGGGTAGAGACCCAGTACTTC. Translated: CASSENRVETQYF.

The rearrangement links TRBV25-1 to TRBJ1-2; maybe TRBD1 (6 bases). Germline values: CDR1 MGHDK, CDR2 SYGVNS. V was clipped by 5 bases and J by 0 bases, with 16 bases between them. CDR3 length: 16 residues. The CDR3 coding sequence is TGTGCCAGCAGTCCCTCGGCAGGGGCAGCTAACTATGGCTACACCTTC. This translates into CASSPSAGAANYGYTF.

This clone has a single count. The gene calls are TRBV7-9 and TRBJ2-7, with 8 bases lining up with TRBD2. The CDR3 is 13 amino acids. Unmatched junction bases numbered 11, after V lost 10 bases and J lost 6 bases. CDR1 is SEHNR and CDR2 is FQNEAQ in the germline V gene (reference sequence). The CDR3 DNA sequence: TGTGCCACCGGGGGACTAGGGGGAGTCGAGCAGTACTTC. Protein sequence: CATGGLGGVEQYF.

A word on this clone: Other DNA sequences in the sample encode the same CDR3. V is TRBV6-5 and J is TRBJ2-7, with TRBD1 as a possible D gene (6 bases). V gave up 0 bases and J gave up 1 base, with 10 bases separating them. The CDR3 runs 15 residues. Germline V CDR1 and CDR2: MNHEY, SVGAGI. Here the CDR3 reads CASSYSMDSSYEQYF. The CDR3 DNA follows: TGTGCCAGCAGTTACTCGATGGACAGTTCCTACGAGCAGTACTTC.

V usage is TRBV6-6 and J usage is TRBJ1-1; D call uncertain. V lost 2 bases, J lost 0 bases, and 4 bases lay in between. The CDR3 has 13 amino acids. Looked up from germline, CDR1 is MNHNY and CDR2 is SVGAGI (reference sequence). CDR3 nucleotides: TGTGCCAGCAGTTACGTCATGAACACTGAAGCTTTCTTT. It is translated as CASSYVMNTEAFF.

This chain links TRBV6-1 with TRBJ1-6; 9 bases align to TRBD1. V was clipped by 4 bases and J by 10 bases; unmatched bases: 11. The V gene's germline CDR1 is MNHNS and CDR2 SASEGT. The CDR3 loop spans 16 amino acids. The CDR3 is CASSGLDRGFLSPLHF. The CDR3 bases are TGTGCCAGCAGTGGACTCGACAGGGGGTTTCTGTCACCCCTCCACTTT.

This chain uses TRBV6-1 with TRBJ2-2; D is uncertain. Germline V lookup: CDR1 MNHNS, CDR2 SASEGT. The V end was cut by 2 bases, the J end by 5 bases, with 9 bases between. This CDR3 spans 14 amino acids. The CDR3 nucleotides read TGTGCCAGCAGTGAACACATTAGGACCGGGGAGCTGTTTTTT. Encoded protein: CASSEHIRTGELFF.

The CDR3 nucleotides read TGTGCCAGCAGTTACTGGAGGGAAGAGACCCAGTACTTC. Encoded protein: CASSYWREETQYF. This sequence joins TRBV27 and TRBJ2-5, with a possible D match to TRBD2 (6 bases). The CDR3 sequence is 13 residues long. Germline V gives CDR1 MNHEY, CDR2 SMNVEV (reference sequence). V gave up 4 bases and J gave up 3 bases, with 9 bases separating them.

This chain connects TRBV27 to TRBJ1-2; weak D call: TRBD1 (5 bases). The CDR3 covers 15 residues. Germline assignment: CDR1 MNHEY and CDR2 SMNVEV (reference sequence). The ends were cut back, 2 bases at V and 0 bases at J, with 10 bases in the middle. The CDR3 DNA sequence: TGTGCCAGCAGTTTAGGGGGAGAATCTAACTATGGCTACACCTTC. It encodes CASSLGGESNYGYTF.

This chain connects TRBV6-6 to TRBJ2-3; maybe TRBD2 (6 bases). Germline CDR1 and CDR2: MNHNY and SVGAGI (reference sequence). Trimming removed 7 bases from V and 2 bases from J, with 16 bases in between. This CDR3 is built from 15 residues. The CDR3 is CASMSKAGVTDTQYF. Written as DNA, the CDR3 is TGTGCCAGCATGAGTAAAGCGGGCGTCACAGATACGCAGTATTTT.

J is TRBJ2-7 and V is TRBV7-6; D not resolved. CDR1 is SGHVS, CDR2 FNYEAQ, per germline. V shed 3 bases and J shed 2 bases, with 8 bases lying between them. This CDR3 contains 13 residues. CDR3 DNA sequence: TGTGCCAGCAGCTTGGCAAATACCTACGAGCAGTACTTC. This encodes CASSLANTYEQYF. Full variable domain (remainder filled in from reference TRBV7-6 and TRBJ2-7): GAGVSQSPRYKVTKRGQDVALRCDPISGHVSLYWYRQALGQGPEFLTYFNYEAQQDKSGLPNDRFSAERPEGSISTLTIQRTEQRDSAMYRCASSLANTYEQYFGPGTRLTVT.

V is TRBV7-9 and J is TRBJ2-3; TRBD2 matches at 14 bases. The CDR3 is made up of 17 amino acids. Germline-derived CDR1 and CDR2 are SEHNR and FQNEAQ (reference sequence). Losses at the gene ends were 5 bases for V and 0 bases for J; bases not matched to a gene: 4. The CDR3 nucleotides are TGTGCCAGCAGCCCGGGACTAGCGGGAGCTAGCACAGATACGCAGTATTTT. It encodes CASSPGLAGASTDTQYF.

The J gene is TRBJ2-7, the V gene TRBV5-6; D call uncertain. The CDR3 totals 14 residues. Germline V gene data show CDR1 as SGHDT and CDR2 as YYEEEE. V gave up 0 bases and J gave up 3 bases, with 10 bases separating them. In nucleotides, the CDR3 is TGTGCCAGCAGCTTGGGCAACAGATACTACGAGCAGTACTTC. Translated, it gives CASSLGNRYYEQYF.

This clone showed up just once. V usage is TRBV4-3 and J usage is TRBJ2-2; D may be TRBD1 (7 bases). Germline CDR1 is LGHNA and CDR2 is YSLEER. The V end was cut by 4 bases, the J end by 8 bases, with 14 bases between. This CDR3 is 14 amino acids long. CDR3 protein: CASSPRRGPGELFF. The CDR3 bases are TGCGCCAGCAGCCCGAGGAGGGGGCCGGGGGAGCTGTTTTTT.

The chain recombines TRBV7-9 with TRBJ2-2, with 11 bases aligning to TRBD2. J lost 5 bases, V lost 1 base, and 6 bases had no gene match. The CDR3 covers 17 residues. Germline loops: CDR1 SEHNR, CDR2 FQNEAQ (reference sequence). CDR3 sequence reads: CASSLGLAGLITGELFF. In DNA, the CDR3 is TGTGCCAGCAGCTTAGGACTAGCGGGACTAATAACCGGGGAGCTGTTTTTT.

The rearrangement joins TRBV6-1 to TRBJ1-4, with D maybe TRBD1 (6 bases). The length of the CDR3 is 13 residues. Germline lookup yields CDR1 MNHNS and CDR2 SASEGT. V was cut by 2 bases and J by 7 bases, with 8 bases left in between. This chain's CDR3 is CASSEQGSEKLFF. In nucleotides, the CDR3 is TGTGCCAGCAGTGAACAGGGGTCTGAAAAACTGTTTTTT.

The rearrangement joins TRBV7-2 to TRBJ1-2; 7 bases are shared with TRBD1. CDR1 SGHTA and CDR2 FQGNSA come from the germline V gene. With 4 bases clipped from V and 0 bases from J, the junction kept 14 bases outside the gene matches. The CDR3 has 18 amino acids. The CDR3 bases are TGTGCCAGCAGCTCGGACAGGTGGCGTTGGGATCCTAACTATGGCTACACCTTC. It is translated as CASSSDRWRWDPNYGYTF.

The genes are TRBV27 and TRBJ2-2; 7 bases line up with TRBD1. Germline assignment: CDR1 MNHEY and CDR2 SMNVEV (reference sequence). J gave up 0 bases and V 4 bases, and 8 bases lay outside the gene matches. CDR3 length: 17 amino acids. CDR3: CASSSIWGTANTGELFF. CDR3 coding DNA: TGTGCCAGCAGTTCCATATGGGGGACAGCGAACACCGGGGAGCTGTTTTTT.

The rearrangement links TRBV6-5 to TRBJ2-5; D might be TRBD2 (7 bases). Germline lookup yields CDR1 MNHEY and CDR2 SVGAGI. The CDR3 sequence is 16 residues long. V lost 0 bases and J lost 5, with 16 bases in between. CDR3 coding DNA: TGTGCCAGCAGTTACTCGAAAAAGGGGGGGACGGAGACCCAGTACTTC. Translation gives CASSYSKKGGTETQYF.

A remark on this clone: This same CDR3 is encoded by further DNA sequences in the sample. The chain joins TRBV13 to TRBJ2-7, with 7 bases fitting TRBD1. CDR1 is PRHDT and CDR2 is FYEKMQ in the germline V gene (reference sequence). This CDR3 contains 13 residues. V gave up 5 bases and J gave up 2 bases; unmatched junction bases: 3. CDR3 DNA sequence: TGTGCCAGCAGCCGAGGACAGGCCTACGAGCAGTACTTC. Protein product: CASSRGQAYEQYF.

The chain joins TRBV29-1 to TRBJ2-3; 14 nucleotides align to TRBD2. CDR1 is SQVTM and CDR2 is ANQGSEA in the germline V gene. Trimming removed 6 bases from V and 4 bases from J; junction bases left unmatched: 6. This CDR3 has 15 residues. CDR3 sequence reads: CSVVGLAGGADTQYF. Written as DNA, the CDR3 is TGCAGCGTCGTAGGACTAGCGGGAGGTGCAGATACGCAGTATTTT.

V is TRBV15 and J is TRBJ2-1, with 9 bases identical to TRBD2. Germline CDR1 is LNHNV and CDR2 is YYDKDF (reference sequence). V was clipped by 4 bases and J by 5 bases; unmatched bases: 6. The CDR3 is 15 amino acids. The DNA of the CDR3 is TGTGCCACCAGCACCGGGAGCGGGGGGCACAATGAGCAGTTCTTC. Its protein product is CATSTGSGGHNEQFF.

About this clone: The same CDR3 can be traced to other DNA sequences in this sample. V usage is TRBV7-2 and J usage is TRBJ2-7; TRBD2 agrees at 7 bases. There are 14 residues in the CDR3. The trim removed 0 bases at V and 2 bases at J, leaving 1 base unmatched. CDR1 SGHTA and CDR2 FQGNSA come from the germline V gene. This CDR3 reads CASSLAGRPYEQYF. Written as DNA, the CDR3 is TGTGCCAGCAGCTTAGCCGGGAGGCCCTACGAGCAGTACTTC. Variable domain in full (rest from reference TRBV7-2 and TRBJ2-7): GAGVSQSPSNKVTEKGKDVELRCDPISGHTALYWYRQSLGQGLEFLIYFQGNSAPDKSGLPSDRFSAERTGGSVSTLTIQRTQQEDSAVYLCASSLAGRPYEQYFGPGTRLTVT.

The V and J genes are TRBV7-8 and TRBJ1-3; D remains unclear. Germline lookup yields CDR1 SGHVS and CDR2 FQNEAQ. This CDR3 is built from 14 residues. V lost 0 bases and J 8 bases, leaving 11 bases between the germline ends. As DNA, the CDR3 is TGTGCCAGCAGCTTAGCGATTCCCGGCGACACCATATATTTT. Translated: CASSLAIPGDTIYF.

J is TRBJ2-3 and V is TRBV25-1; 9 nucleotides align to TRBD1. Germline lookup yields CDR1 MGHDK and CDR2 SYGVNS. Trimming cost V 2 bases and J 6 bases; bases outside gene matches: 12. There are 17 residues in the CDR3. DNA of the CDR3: TGTGCCAGCAGTGAAACTGGGACAGGGAGCCACAGCGATACGCAGTATTTT. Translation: CASSETGTGSHSDTQYF.

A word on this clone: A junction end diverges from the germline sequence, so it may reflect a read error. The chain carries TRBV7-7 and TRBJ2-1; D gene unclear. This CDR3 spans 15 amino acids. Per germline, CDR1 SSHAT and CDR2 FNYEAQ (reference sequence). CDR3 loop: CASSYNLESYNEQFF. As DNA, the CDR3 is TGTGCTAGCAGTTACAATCTAGAGTCCTACAATGAGCAGTTCTTC. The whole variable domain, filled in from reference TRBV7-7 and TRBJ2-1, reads GAGVSQSPRYKVTKRGQDVTLRCDPISSHATLYWYQQALGQGPEFLTYFNYEAQPDKSGLPSDRFSAERPEGSISTLTIQRTEQRDSAMYRCASSYNLESYNEQFFGPGTRLTVL.

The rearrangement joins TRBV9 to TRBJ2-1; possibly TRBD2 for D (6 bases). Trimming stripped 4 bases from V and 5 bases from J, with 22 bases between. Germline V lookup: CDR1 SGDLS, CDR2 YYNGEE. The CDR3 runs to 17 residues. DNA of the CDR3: TGTGCCAGCAGCCCTCATATGGGGGGAAGGATTAACAATGAGCAGTTCTTC. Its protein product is CASSPHMGGRINNEQFF.